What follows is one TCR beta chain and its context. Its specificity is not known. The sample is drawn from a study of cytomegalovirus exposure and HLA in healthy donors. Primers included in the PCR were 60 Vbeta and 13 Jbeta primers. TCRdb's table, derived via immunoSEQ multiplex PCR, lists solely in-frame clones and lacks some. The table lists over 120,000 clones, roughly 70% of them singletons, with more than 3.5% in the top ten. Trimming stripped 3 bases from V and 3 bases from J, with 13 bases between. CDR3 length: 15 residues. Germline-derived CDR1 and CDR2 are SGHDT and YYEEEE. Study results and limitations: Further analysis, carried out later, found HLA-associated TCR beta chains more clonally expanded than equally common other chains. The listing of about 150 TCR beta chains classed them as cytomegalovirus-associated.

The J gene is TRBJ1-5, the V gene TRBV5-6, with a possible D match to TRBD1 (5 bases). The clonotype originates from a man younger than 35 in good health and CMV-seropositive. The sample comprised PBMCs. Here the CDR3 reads CASSSRGVHNQPQHF. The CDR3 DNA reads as TGTGCCAGCAGCTCGCGGGGGGTCCACAATCAGCCCCAGCATTTT.